Listed here is a single T cell receptor beta chain. Germline CDR1 and CDR2: LGHNT and FRNRAP. The CDR3 is 15 amino acids. The germline V and J ends were trimmed by 0 bases and 9 bases, with 16 bases remaining between them. The data belong to a study of technical replicates of blood from several donors. TCRdb's table, derived via immunoSEQ multiplex PCR, lists solely in-frame clones and lacks some. The sample records 40,000 to 60,000 clones, about 94% being singletons. Sequenced input: PBMCs. The source of this sequence is a human donor in good health. Some clones in this sample may be carry-over from other donors' samples. The chain carries TRBV12-5 and TRBJ2-3, with D possibly TRBD1 on 6 matching bases. CDR3 loop: CASGLVLVDSLTQYF. The CDR3 DNA sequence: TGTGCTAGTGGTTTGGTACTAGTGGACAGCCTCACGCAGTATTTT.